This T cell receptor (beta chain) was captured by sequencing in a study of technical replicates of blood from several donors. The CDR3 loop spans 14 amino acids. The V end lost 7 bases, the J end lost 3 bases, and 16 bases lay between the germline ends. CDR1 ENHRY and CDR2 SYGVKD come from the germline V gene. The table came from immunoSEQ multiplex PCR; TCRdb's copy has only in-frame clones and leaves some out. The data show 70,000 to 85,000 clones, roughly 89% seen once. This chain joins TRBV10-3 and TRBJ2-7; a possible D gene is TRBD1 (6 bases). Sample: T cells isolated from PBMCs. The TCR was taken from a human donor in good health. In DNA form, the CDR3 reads TGTGCCATCAATTTTCCGGGACATCGCTACGAGCAGTACTTC. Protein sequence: CAINFPGHRYEQYF.